The 4 T cell receptor beta chains below all came from one sample that was sequenced in a study of blood T cell repertoires in COVID-19. Method: immunoSEQ multiplex PCR; TCRdb's copy keeps in-frame clones and lacks some. The sample carries approximately 180,000 clones, 82% recorded once. Sequencing was carried out using peripheral blood. These receptors were obtained from a woman in her 70s with acute or convalescent COVID-19.

The gene calls are TRBV24-1 and TRBJ1-2; 8 bases map to TRBD1. Per germline, CDR1 KGHDR and CDR2 SFDVKD. The CDR3 has 16 residues. With 3 bases clipped from V and 8 bases from J, the junction kept 13 bases outside the gene matches. CDR3 sequence (DNA): TGTGCCACCAGTGATGGATCACCCGACAGGGGTCTAGGCTACACCTTC. Translating gives CATSDGSPDRGLGYTF.

V gene TRBV5-1 combines with J gene TRBJ1-2; a weak D match, TRBD1 (6 bases). Germline V gene sequence: CDR1 SGHRS, CDR2 YFSETQ. Trimming removed 4 bases at V and 13 bases at J, with 17 bases between. This CDR3 has 12 amino acids. The CDR3 region is CASSQDSDLLTF. CDR3 nucleotide sequence: TGCGCCAGCAGCCAGGACAGTGACCTACTCACCTTC.

This clone was recorded a few times. J is TRBJ1-2 and V is TRBV6-6, with D perhaps matching TRBD1 (6 bases). Between the trimmed V and J ends, which lost 5 bases and 7 bases, there was a span of 26 bases. This CDR3 contains 17 residues. Germline CDR1 is MNHNY and CDR2 is SVGAGI (reference sequence). The CDR3 bases are TGTGCCAGCAGTCCTGAAGTGGCCGGGACACCCTGGGGTGGCTACACCTTC. Residues: CASSPEVAGTPWGGYTF.

This sequence joins TRBV28 and TRBJ2-5; TRBD2 aligns across 8 bases. From germline, CDR1 is MDHEN and CDR2 SYDVKM. Trimming took 7 bases from V and 7 from J; bases not matched to a gene: 17. CDR3 size: 16 residues. DNA for the CDR3: TGTGCCAGCAACCCCATCGGTAGCGGGGCATGGGTGACCCAGTACTTC. This translates into CASNPIGSGAWVTQYF.